This T cell receptor (beta chain) was found in a study of CD8 T cells in Susac syndrome. TCR beta was sequenced from blood CD8+ and CD4+ T cells. Included as multiple sclerosis controls were treatment-naive patients who had stable or active relapsing-remitting disease. An input of roughly 0.45 to 1 ug of RNA was subjected to reverse transcription using random hexamers. Multiplex PCR with immunoSEQ amplified the TCR beta CDR3 across 54 Vbeta and 13 Jbeta. A single record per CDR3 protein comes from TCRdb applying MiXCR to the immunoSEQ multiplex PCR reads. The table shows about 200,000 distinct CDR3 sequences, with about 95% occurring only once. Study outcomes and limitations: The study's TCR sequencing and HLA analysis covered a relatively small number of individuals, and the study acknowledged this.

Points on this clonotype: The target antigen is unknown.

This clonotype was sampled from a human donor with multiple sclerosis. The sequencing sample was made of CD4+ T cells from PBMCs.

The CDR3 is CATSRVPVLGTEAFF. In nucleotides, the CDR3 is TGTGCCACCAGCAGAGTTCCAGTTTTAGGCACTGAAGCTTTCTTT. The chain is built from TRBV15 and TRBJ1-1; no clear D gene. Germline assignment: CDR1 LNHNV and CDR2 YYDKDF (reference sequence). V lost 1 base and J 4 bases, leaving 13 bases between the germline ends. The CDR3 runs 15 residues.